This TCR beta chain was identified in a study of CD8+ T cells in alopecia areata. At the level of the study: In an open-label trial, patients got 5 to 10 mg tofacitinib twice daily.

To note about this clone: Its antigen remains unidentified.

Individuals with alopecia areata gave both lesional scalp punch biopsies and peripheral blood for collection. Whole-study results and caveats: There were also resident alphabeta T cells of normal skin sequenced in scalp samples. Clarity of TCR sharing across patients fell short of that in mice, possibly HLA-related. Lesional scalp displayed greater clonality than normal scalp, most notably in alopecia totalis/universalis.

TCR sequencing used cDNA made by reverse transcription of extracted RNA. Produced via immunoSEQ multiplex PCR; TCRdb's table is partial and in-frame only. The data hold about 15,000 clones, with about 63% observed a single time. Trimming left V 1 base short and J 2 bases short, with 12 bases between. Germline CDR1 and CDR2: MDHEN and SYDVKM. The CDR3 runs 16 residues. The rearrangement links TRBV28 to TRBJ1-5; D possibly corresponds to TRBD1 (6 bases). The sequencing input was skin. The source of this sequence is a human donor with alopecia areata. The chain's CDR3 is CASSLLGGWRNQPQHF. The CDR3 DNA follows: TGTGCCAGCAGTTTATTGGGGGGCTGGCGCAATCAGCCCCAGCATTTT.